This T cell receptor beta chain was recovered during a study of T cells after yellow fever vaccination. In TCRdb, the 5' RACE reads were re-called with MiXCR into one record per CDR3 protein. The sample consists of some 120,000 distinct CDR3 sequences, 15% of them appearing once. Study-level findings and limits: A large majority of primary-vaccination clones showed up again after the booster (approximately 96% CD4, 85% to 90% CD8). Relatively few clonotypes were ones that appeared in both CD4 and CD8 compartments.

V lost 6 bases and J lost 0, with 6 bases in between. From germline, CDR1 is MNHEY and CDR2 SVGEGT. The CDR3 totals 13 residues. This clonotype occurred a few times. The antigen is undetermined. The source is a man younger than 35 who received the YFV17D yellow fever vaccine. The sequencing used CD8+ T cells sorted from PBMCs, collected 5 days after the yellow fever booster vaccination. The V call is TRBV6-2 or TRBV6-3, the J call TRBJ1-5; no firm D call. The CDR3, as DNA: TGTGCCAGCAGAGTCGATAGCAATCAGCCCCAGCATTTT. Its translation is CASRVDSNQPQHF.